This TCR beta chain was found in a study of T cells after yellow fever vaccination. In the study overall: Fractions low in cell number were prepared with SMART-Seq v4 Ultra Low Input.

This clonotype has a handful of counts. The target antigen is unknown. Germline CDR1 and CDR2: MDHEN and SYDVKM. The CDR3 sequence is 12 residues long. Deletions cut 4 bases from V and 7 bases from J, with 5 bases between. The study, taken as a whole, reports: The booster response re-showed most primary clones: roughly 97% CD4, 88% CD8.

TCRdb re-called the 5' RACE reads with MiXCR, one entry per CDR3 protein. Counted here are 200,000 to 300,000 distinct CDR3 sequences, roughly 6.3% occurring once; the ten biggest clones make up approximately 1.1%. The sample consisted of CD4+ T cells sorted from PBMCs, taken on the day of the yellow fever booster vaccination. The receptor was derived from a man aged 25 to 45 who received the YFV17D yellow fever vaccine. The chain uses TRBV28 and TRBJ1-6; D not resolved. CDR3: CASSSVNSPLHF. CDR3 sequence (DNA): TGTGCCAGCAGTTCTGTGAATTCACCCCTCCACTTT.